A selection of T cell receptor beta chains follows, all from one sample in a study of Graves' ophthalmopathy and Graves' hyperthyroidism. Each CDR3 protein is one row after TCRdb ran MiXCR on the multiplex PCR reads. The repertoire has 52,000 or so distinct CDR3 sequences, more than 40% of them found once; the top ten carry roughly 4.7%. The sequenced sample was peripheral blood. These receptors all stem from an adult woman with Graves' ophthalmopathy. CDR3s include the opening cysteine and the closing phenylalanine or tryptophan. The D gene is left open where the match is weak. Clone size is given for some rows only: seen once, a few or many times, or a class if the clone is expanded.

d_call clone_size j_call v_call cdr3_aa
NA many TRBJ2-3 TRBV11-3 CASSTDETDTQYF
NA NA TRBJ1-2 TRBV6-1 CASSLAGQSSYGYTF
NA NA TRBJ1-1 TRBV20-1 CRKGSVEAFF
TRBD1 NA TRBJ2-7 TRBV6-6 CASSYGTGDNEQYF
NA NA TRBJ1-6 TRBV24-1 CAIGPPDNSPLHF
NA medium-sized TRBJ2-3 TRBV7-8 CASRIQQGDTQYF
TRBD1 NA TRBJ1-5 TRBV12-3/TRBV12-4 CASSLHDRDGGNQPQHF
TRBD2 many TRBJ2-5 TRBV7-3 CASSPGAGGPPRETQYF
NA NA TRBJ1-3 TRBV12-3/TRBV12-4 CASRDTGGNTIYF
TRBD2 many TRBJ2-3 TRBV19 CASRGTSGTADTQYF
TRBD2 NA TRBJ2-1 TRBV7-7 CASTPGLAGISYNEQFF
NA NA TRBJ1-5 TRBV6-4 CASSDSVGGNQPQHF
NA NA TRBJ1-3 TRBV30 CAWSWGTRDGNTIYF
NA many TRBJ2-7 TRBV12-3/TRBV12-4 CASKDRSEQYF
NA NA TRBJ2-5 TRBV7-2 CASSSPATQYF
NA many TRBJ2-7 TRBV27 CASSFRQYF
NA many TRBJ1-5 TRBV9 CASSVGGAGNQPQHF
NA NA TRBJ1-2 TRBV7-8 CASSHQTKGGGWGYGYTF
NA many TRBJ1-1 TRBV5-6 CASEGGGRTEAFF
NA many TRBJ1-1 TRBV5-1 CASSLAGVETEAFF
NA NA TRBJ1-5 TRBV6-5 CASAKQAPNSNQPQHF
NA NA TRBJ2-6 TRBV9 CANSVTRGSGANVLTF
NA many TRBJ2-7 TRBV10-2 CASTRAEDYEQYF
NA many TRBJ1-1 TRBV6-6 CASSYGSANTEAFF
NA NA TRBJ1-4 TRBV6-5 CASSSGGSNEKLFF
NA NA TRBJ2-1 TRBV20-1 CSASPGGPYNEQFF
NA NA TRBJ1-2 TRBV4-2 CASSQEEGGRYGYTF
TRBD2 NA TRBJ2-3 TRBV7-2 CASSIGTSFDTDTQYF
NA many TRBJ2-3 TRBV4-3 CASSQGPIVGRVDTQYF